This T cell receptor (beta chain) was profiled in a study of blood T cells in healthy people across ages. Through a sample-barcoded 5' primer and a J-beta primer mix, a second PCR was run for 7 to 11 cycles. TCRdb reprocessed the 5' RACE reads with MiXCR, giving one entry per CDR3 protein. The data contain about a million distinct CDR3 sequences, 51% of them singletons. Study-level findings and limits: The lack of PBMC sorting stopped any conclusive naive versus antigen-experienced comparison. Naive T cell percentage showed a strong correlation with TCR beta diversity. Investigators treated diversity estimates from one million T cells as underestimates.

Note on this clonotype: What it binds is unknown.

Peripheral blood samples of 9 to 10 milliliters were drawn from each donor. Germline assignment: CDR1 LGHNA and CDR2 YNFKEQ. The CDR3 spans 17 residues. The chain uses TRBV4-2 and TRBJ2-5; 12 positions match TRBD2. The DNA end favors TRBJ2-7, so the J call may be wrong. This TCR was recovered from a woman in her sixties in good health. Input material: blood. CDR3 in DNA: TGTGCCAGCAGCCAGGATAGGACTAGCGGGAACGACTACGAGCAGTACTTC. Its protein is CASSQDRTSGNDYEQYF.